A single sample gave rise to the 28 T cell receptor beta chains below, sequenced in a study of T cells in Graves' hyperthyroidism and ophthalmopathy. Amplification targeted TCR beta CDR3 regions from RNA transcripts. In the first-round RT-PCR of the TCR CDR3, the HTBI primer set was used. TCRdb independently ran MiXCR on the multiplex PCR reads; one entry per CDR3 protein. This sample yields fewer than 650,000 distinct CDR3 sequences, of which 46% are seen a single time; about 45% belongs to the top ten. The material sequenced was peripheral blood or thyroid tissue (not recorded which). All receptors derive from an adult woman with Graves' disease, either hyperthyroidism or ophthalmopathy (not recorded which).

A note on this clonotype: A junction boundary mismatches the germline segment, possibly from a read error. This chain links TRBV4-1 with TRBJ1-2; D is uncertain. The CDR3 has 14 residues. The germline CDR1 and CDR2 sequences are MGHRA and YSYEKL. This CDR3 is CASSTTVHAHGYTF. CDR3 bases: TGTGCCAGCAGTACTACAGTGCACGCTCATGGCTACACCTTC.

This chain connects TRBV7-7 to TRBJ1-4; possible D gene TRBD1, 5 bases. The CDR3 is 13 residues long. The V gene's germline CDR1 is SSHAT and CDR2 FNYEAQ (reference sequence). The V end lost 6 bases, the J end lost 8 bases, and 13 bases lay between the germline ends. DNA of the CDR3: TGTGCCAGCAGGGACTTACGGGACGAAAAACTGTTTTTT. This codes for CASRDLRDEKLFF.

This clonotype was counted ten times or more. This chain connects TRBV2 to TRBJ1-2; possibly TRBD1 for D (6 bases). Between the trimmed V and J ends, which lost 5 bases and 7 bases, there was a span of 11 bases. This CDR3 has 12 amino acids. Looked up from germline, CDR1 is SNHLY and CDR2 is FYNNEI. In DNA, the CDR3 is TGTGCCAGCAGTTTTACAGGGCCTGGCTACACCTTC. It yields the protein CASSFTGPGYTF.

This clonotype came up once. The genes are TRBV29-1 and TRBJ2-7; D is ambiguous. The CDR3 is made up of 15 amino acids. Trimming took 7 bases from V and 2 from J, leaving 21 bases between them. Looked up from germline, CDR1 is SQVTM and CDR2 is ANQGSEA. CDR3 region: CSAENWFGGTYEQYF. CDR3 coding DNA: TGCAGCGCCGAAAACTGGTTCGGCGGCACCTACGAGCAGTACTTC.

This clonotype appeared many times. This sequence joins TRBV20-1 and TRBJ1-4; D remains unclear. Per germline, CDR1 DFQATT and CDR2 SNEGSKA (reference sequence). The V end was cut by 3 bases, the J end by 7 bases, with 12 bases between. This CDR3 is built from 13 residues. The CDR3 sequence is CSASNRPGEKLFF. CDR3 nucleotides: TGCAGTGCTAGTAATAGGCCCGGTGAAAAACTGTTTTTT.

This clonotype was observed at least ten times. The gene calls are TRBV20-1 and TRBJ1-5; D possibly corresponds to TRBD1 (6 bases). The CDR3 contains 13 residues. V was cut by 5 bases and J by 5 bases, with 13 bases left in between. CDR1 is DFQATT, CDR2 SNEGSKA, per germline (reference sequence). The CDR3 here is CSASQGPDQPQHF. In DNA, the CDR3 is TGCAGTGCTTCACAGGGTCCCGATCAGCCCCAGCATTTT.

This clonotype was seen only a few times. This chain joins TRBV29-1 and TRBJ2-7, with TRBD2 matching over 7 bases. Germline-derived CDR1 and CDR2 are SQVTM and ANQGSEA. The CDR3 is 14 residues long. The junction had 9 bases not matched to a gene; V was cut back by 3 bases and J by 4 bases. The CDR3 sequence is CSVEASGTVYEQYF. CDR3 bases: TGCAGCGTTGAGGCTAGCGGCACAGTGTACGAGCAGTACTTC.

Regarding this clonotype: The CDR3 end shows no conserved phenylalanine or tryptophan, and so a read error is likely. V usage is TRBV7-8 and J usage is TRBJ1-2; TRBD1 is a possible D gene (5 bases). The CDR3 sequence is 13 residues long. Deletions cut 2 bases from V and 4 bases from J, with 8 bases between. Germline values: CDR1 SGHVS, CDR2 FQNEAQ. This CDR3 reads CASSLLTVYGYTL. The CDR3, as DNA: TGTGCCAGCAGCTTACTGACAGTCTATGGCTACACCCTC.

This clonotype was counted a few times. The rearrangement uses TRBV29-1 and TRBJ1-2, with TRBD1 as a possible D gene (6 bases). Germline CDR1 SQVTM, CDR2 ANQGSEA. Trimming removed 8 bases at V and 6 bases at J, with 13 bases between. The CDR3 consists of 11 residues. Written as DNA, the CDR3 is TGCAGCCTCAGGGGAGGGAATGGCTACACCTTC. This encodes CSLRGGNGYTF.

V gene TRBV5-5 combines with J gene TRBJ2-5, with TRBD2 as a possible D gene (5 bases). The CDR3 runs to 16 residues. Trimming took off 5 bases at V and 3 bases at J, with 20 bases between the two ends. Germline values: CDR1 SGHKS, CDR2 YYEKEE (reference sequence). The CDR3 DNA sequence: TGTGCCAGCAGTCCCGCCATTGGGTTGCGGGAAGAGACCCAGTACTTC. This gives the protein CASSPAIGLREETQYF.

This clonotype was counted ten times or more. V is TRBV7-9 and J is TRBJ1-2, with D possibly TRBD1 on 6 matching bases. Germline CDR1 reads SEHNR; CDR2 reads FQNEAQ (reference sequence). V was pared by 3 bases and J by 8 bases, with 22 bases between. The length of the CDR3 is 16 residues. The CDR3 here is CASSLPPSWRGKGYTF. The CDR3 DNA sequence: TGTGCCAGCAGCTTGCCGCCCTCTTGGAGGGGGAAGGGCTACACCTTC.

The chain joins TRBV10-2 to TRBJ2-2; the match to TRBD1 covers 9 bases. Germline loops: CDR1 WSHSY, CDR2 SAAADI. The V and J ends lost 11 bases and 4 bases, in that order; junction bases with no gene match: 2. This CDR3 is 12 amino acids long. CDR3 amino acids: CAGQGPTGELFF. In DNA form, the CDR3 reads TGCGCCGGACAGGGGCCCACCGGGGAGCTGTTTTTT.

The count of this clonotype is one. CDR3 nucleotides: TGCAGTGTCTCGGGACAGGGCTCCTACGAGCAGTACTTC. It codes for CSVSGQGSYEQYF. V is TRBV20-1 and J is TRBJ2-7; 9 positions match TRBD1. The germline gives CDR1 DFQATT, CDR2 SNEGSKA (reference sequence). This CDR3 has 13 residues. V dropped 7 bases and J dropped 0; count of bases not matched to a gene: 4.

The chain combines TRBV7-9 with TRBJ1-2, with D possibly TRBD1 on 5 matching bases. The CDR3 loop spans 13 amino acids. Per germline, CDR1 SEHNR and CDR2 FQNEAQ (reference sequence). With 8 bases removed from V and 8 bases from J, the gap between germline ends came to 18 bases. The DNA for the CDR3 is TGTGCCAGCTCGCGGACACAGCTCTACGGCTACACCTTC. Protein: CASSRTQLYGYTF.

Concerning this clonotype: Relative to the germline gene, one junction end is altered; a read error may explain this. This chain uses TRBV24-1 with TRBJ1-2; D unclear. CDR3 length: 13 amino acids. Germline CDR1 reads KGHDR; CDR2 reads SFDVKD. CDR3 in amino acids: CASSWAWHKGYTF. CDR3 DNA sequence: TGTGCCAGCAGTTGGGCCTGGCACAAAGGCTACACCTTC.

V and J are TRBV6-6 and TRBJ1-4; 10 nucleotides align to TRBD1. The germline CDR1 and CDR2 sequences are MNHNY and SVGAGI (reference sequence). J lost 1 base, V lost 0 bases, and 5 bases had no gene match. The CDR3 has 18 residues. The CDR3 spells CASSYSGQGRGTNEKLFF. CDR3 coding DNA: TGTGCCAGCAGTTACTCGGGACAGGGGAGAGGAACTAATGAAAAACTGTTTTTT.

This chain connects TRBV5-6 to TRBJ2-5; the D is unclear. Looked up from germline, CDR1 is SGHDT and CDR2 is YYEEEE. This CDR3 has 15 residues. The V gene lost 1 base and the J gene lost 2 bases, with 12 bases spanning the gap. CDR3 coding DNA: TGTGCCAGCAGCTTGAGGCGATTGGGACAAGAGACCCAGTACTTC. This gives the protein CASSLRRLGQETQYF. Combining the CDR3 with reference TRBV5-6 and TRBJ2-5 gives the whole variable domain DAGVTQSPTHLIKTRGQQVTLRCSPKSGHDTVSWYQQALGQGPQFIFQYYEEEERQRGNFPDRFSGHQFPNYSSELNVNALLLGDSALYLCASSLRRLGQETQYFGPGTRLLVL.

This clonotype was seen many times. The chain recombines TRBV15 with TRBJ2-5; perhaps TRBD2 as D (6 bases). V was clipped by 2 bases and J by 2 bases, with 9 bases between them. From germline, CDR1 is LNHNV and CDR2 YYDKDF (reference sequence). The CDR3 spans 14 residues. The CDR3: CATSRRREQETQYF. The CDR3, as DNA: TGTGCCACCAGCAGAAGGAGGGAGCAAGAGACCCAGTACTTC. Full variable domain (outside the CDR3, taken from reference TRBV15 and TRBJ2-5): DAMVIQNPRYQVTQFGKPVTLSCSQTLNHNVMYWYQQKSSQAPKLLFHYYDKDFNNEADTPDNFQSRRPNTSFCFLDIRSPGLGDTAMYLCATSRRREQETQYFGPGTRLLVL.

The V call is TRBV4-1, the J call TRBJ1-2; D ambiguous. The CDR3 is made up of 15 amino acids. From germline, CDR1 is MGHRA and CDR2 YSYEKL. V was cut by 2 bases and J by 4 bases, with 14 bases left in between. This chain's CDR3 is CASSQLQGFGYGYTF. CDR3 sequence (DNA): TGCGCCAGCAGCCAATTACAAGGGTTCGGCTATGGCTACACCTTC.

In this sample, this clonotype turned up many times. The chain carries TRBV5-1 and TRBJ2-7; 10 bases fit TRBD2. Trimming at V came to 3 bases and at J to 3 bases, leaving 12 bases not matched to a gene. This CDR3 spans 17 amino acids. Germline CDR1 is SGHRS and CDR2 is YFSETQ. The CDR3 bases are TGCGCCAGCAGCTCCTGGACTAGCGGAGCTGGAGTCTACGAGCAGTACTTC. It translates to CASSSWTSGAGVYEQYF.

The chain links TRBV24-1 to TRBJ2-5, with D possibly matching TRBD2 (6 bases). Germline V gene sequence: CDR1 KGHDR, CDR2 SFDVKD. V was trimmed by 3 bases and J by 0 bases, leaving 13 bases between them. This CDR3 contains 16 residues. The CDR3 nucleotides are TGTGCCACCAGTGATCGGGCGGGGAAACACCAAGAGACCCAGTACTTC. This codes for CATSDRAGKHQETQYF.

This chain joins TRBV7-9 and TRBJ2-7; D perhaps matches TRBD2 (6 bases). The CDR3 runs 14 residues. From germline, CDR1 is SEHNR and CDR2 FQNEAQ (reference sequence). V lost 4 bases to trimming and J lost 1 base, with 11 bases between them. The chain's CDR3 is CASSYGGESYEQYF. CDR3 bases: TGTGCCAGCAGCTACGGCGGGGAATCCTACGAGCAGTACTTC.

The rearrangement uses TRBV12-3 or TRBV12-4 and TRBJ2-7; D is possibly TRBD2 (6 bases). Trimming cost V 2 bases and J 2 bases, with 19 bases left between them. The CDR3 has 17 amino acids. For the CDR3, the DNA is TGTGCCAGCAGTTTAAGGGCAGGCGGGGAGGAACCCTACGAGCAGTACTTC. Translated: CASSLRAGGEEPYEQYF.

Remarks on this clonotype: The germline gene is not matched at one end of the junction; a read error may be the cause. V usage is TRBV9 and J usage is TRBJ1-6, with D hard to call. CDR3 size: 16 residues. Per the germline V gene, CDR1 is SGDLS and CDR2 is YYNGEE. CDR3 nucleotides: TGTGTCAGCAGCCTTAAGGGTTCCGTCGGGAATTCACCCCTCCACTTT. Its translation is CVSSLKGSVGNSPLHF.

V is TRBV29-1 and J is TRBJ2-5, with D unresolved. V was trimmed by 0 bases and J by 1 base, leaving 15 bases between them. The CDR3 has 16 amino acids. Germline assignment: CDR1 SQVTM and CDR2 ANQGSEA. DNA of the CDR3: TGCAGCGTTGAAGAAGGTAGGCAGGCTATCCAAGAGACCCAGTACTTC. Translating it yields CSVEEGRQAIQETQYF. Looking up the rest from reference TRBV29-1 and TRBJ2-5 gives the full variable domain: SAVISQKPSRDICQRGTSLTIQCQVDSQVTMMFWYRQQPGQSLTLIATANQGSEATYESGFVIDKFPISRPNLTFSTLTVSNMSPEDSSIYLCSVEEGRQAIQETQYFGPGTRLLVL.

This clonotype was found a few times. This rearrangement joins TRBV20-1 to TRBJ1-2; D may be TRBD1 (5 bases). V dropped 5 bases and J dropped 2 bases, with 9 bases sitting between them. CDR1 DFQATT and CDR2 SNEGSKA come from the germline V gene (reference sequence). This CDR3 has 12 residues. The CDR3 sequence: CSAVRGNYGYTF. Written as DNA, the CDR3 is TGCAGTGCTGTTCGGGGGAACTATGGCTACACCTTC.

This chain uses TRBV2 with TRBJ1-2; no firm D call. This CDR3 is built from 13 residues. V lost 6 bases and J 5 bases, leaving 13 bases between the germline ends. Germline CDR1 reads SNHLY; CDR2 reads FYNNEI. The CDR3 reads CASRADGGYGYTF. In nucleotides, the CDR3 is TGTGCCAGCAGAGCGGATGGCGGATATGGCTACACCTTC.

The V call is TRBV5-1, the J call TRBJ1-1; D is possibly TRBD1 (6 bases). CDR1 and CDR2 from the germline V gene are SGHRS and YFSETQ. V was cut by 1 base and J by 10 bases, with 8 bases left in between. CDR3 length: 11 residues. Written as DNA, the CDR3 is TGCGCCAGCAGCTTGACAGGGTCAGCTTTCTTT. Its translation: CASSLTGSAFF.